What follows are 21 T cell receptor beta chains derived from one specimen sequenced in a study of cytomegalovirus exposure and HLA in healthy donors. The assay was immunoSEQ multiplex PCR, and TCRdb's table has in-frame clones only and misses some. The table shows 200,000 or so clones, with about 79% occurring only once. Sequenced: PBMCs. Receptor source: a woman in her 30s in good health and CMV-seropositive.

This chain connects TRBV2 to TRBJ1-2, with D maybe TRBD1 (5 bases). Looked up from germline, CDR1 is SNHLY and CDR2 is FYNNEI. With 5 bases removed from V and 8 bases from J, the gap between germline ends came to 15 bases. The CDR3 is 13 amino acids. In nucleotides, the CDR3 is TGTGCCAGCAGTCAGGCAGGGTCGGTCGGCTACACCTTC. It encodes CASSQAGSVGYTF.

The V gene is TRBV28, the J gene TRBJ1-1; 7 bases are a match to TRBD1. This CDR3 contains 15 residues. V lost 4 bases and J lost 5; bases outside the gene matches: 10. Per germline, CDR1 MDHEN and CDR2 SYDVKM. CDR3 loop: CASSSIHPRGTEAFF. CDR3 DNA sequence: TGTGCCAGCAGTTCCATCCACCCCAGGGGGACTGAAGCTTTCTTT. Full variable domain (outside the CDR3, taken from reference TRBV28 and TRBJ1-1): DVKVTQSSRYLVKRTGEKVFLECVQDMDHENMFWYRQDPGLGLRLIYFSYDVKMKEKGDIPEGYSVSREKKERFSLILESASTNQTSMYLCASSSIHPRGTEAFFGQGTRLTVV.

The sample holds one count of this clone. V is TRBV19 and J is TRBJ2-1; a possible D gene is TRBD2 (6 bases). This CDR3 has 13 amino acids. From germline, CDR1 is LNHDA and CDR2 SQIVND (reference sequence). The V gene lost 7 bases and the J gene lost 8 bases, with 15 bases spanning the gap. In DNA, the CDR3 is TGTGCCAGTAACGTCGGAGGGTCTGATGAGCAGTTCTTC. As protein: CASNVGGSDEQFF.

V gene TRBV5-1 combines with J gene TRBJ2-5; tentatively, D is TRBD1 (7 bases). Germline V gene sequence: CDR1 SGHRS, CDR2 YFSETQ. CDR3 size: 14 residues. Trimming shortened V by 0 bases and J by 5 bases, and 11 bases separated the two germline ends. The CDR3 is CASSLVSGGETQYF. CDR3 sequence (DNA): TGCGCCAGCAGCTTGGTATCAGGGGGGGAGACCCAGTACTTC.

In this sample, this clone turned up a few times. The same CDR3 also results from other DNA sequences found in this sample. CDR3 nucleotides: TGCGCCAGCAGCTTGGACAGACAAGAGACCCAGTACTTC. Amino acids: CASSLDRQETQYF. This chain connects TRBV5-1 to TRBJ2-5; D gene ambiguous. The CDR3 is made up of 13 amino acids. Per the germline V gene, CDR1 is SGHRS and CDR2 is YFSETQ. The V and J ends lost 0 bases and 2 bases respectively, with 5 bases between them.

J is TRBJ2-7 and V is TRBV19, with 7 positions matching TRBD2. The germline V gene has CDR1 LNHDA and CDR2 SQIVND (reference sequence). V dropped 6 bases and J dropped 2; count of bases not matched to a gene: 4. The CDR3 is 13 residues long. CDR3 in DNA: TGTGCCAGTAGCCCCGCGGGAGCCTACGAGCAGTACTTC. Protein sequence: CASSPAGAYEQYF.

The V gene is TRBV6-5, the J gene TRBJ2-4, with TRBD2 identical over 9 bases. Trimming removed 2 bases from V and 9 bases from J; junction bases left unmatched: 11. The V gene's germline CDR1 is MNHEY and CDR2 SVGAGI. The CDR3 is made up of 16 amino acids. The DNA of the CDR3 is TGTGCCAGCAGTTACCTTCTTAGCGGGAGTCGGGTCATTCAGTACTTC. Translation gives CASSYLLSGSRVIQYF.

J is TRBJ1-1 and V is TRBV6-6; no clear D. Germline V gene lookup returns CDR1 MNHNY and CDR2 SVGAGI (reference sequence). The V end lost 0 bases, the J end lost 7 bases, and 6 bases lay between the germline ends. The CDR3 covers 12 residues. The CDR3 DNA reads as TGTGCCAGCAGTTACTCGACTGTTGAAGCTTTCTTT. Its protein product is CASSYSTVEAFF.

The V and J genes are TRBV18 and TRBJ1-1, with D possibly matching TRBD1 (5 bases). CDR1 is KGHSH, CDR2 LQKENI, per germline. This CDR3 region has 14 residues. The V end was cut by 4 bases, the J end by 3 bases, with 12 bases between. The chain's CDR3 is CASSQGLRDTEAFF. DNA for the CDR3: TGTGCCAGCTCACAGGGGCTCAGGGACACTGAAGCTTTCTTT.

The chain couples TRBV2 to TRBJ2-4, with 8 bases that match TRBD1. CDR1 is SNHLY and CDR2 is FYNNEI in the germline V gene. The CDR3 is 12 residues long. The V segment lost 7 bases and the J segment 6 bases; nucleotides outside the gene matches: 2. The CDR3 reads CASTGTGNIQYF. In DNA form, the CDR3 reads TGTGCCAGCACCGGGACAGGAAACATTCAGTACTTC.

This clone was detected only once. The CDR3 region has the DNA TGTGCCAGCAGTGACAGGGTTCGTGGCTACACCTTC. Protein sequence: CASSDRVRGYTF. This chain connects TRBV6-1 to TRBJ1-2, with D maybe TRBD1 (5 bases). The germline V and J ends were trimmed by 3 bases and 7 bases, with 9 bases remaining between them. The germline V gene encodes CDR1 MNHNS and CDR2 SASEGT. CDR3 length: 12 amino acids.

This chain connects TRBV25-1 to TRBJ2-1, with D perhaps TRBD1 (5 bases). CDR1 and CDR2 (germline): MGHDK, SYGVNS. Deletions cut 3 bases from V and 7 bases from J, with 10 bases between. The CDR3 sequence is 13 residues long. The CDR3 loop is CASSDPGLNEQFF. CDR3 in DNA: TGTGCCAGCAGTGACCCAGGGTTGAATGAGCAGTTCTTC.

CDR3 bases: TGTGCCAGCAGCTTGGGGACAAAAGAGACCCAGTACTTC. It specifies CASSLGTKETQYF. The chain has TRBV7-3 and TRBJ2-5; D may be TRBD1 (6 bases). CDR3 length: 13 residues. From germline, CDR1 is SGHTA and CDR2 FQGTGA. V lost 3 bases and J lost 3, with 8 bases in between.

CDR3 coding DNA: TGTGCCAGCAGTGACTGGGGACAGACCTATGGCTACACCTTC. Translated, it gives CASSDWGQTYGYTF. The J gene is TRBJ1-2, the V gene TRBV6-1; TRBD1 matches 7 bases. With 3 bases clipped from V and 4 bases from J, the junction kept 5 bases outside the gene matches. CDR1 is MNHNS and CDR2 is SASEGT in the germline V gene. The CDR3 runs to 14 residues.

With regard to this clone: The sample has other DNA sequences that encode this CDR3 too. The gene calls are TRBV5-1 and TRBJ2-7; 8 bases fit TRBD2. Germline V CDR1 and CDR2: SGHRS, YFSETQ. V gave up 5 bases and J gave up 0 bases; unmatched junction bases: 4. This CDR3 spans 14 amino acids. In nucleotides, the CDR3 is TGCGCCAGCAGGCTCAGCGGGAGCTCCTACGAGCAGTACTTC. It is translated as CASRLSGSSYEQYF.

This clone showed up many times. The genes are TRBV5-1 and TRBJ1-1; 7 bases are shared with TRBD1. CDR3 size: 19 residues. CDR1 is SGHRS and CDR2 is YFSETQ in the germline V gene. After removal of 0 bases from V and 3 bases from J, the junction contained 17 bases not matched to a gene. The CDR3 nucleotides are TGCGCCAGCAGCTTGGCCGGGGGACAGCTTTACTTCGGGGACACTGAAGCTTTCTTT. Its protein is CASSLAGGQLYFGDTEAFF.

The CDR3 region is CSVDRENTGELFF. The CDR3 nucleotides read TGCAGCGTTGATCGGGAGAACACCGGGGAGCTGTTTTTT. The chain has TRBV29-1 and TRBJ2-2, with a tentative D call TRBD2 (5 bases). The germline V gene encodes CDR1 SQVTM and CDR2 ANQGSEA. V shed 3 bases and J shed 1 base, with 6 bases lying between them. The CDR3 has 13 residues.

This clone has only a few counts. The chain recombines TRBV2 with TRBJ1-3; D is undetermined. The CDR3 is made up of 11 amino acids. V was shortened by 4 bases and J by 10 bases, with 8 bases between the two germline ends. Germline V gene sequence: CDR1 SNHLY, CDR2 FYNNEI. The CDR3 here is CASSAGFTIYF. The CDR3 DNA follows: TGTGCCAGCAGTGCGGGGTTTACCATATATTTT.

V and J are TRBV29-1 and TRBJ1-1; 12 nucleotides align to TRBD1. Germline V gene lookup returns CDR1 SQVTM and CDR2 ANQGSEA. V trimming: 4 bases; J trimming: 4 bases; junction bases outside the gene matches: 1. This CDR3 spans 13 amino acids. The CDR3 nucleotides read TGCAGCGTTGGGGGACAGGGGGCCACTGAAGCTTTCTTT. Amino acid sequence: CSVGGQGATEAFF.

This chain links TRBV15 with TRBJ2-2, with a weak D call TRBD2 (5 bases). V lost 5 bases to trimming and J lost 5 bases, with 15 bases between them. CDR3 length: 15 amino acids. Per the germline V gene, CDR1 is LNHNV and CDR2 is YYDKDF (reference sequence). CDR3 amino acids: CATSVSAQRTGELFF. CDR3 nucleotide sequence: TGTGCCACCAGCGTCTCGGCGCAGCGGACCGGGGAGCTGTTTTTT.

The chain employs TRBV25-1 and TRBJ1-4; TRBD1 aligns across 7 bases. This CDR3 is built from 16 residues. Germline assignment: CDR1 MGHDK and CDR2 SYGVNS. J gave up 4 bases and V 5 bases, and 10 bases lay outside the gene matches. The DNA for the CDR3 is TGTGCCAGCAGTAAAAGTCTCAGGGGGTATAATGAAAAACTGTTTTTT. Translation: CASSKSLRGYNEKLFF. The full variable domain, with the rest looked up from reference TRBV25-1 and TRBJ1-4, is EADIYQTPRYLVIGTGKKITLECSQTMGHDKMYWYQQDPGMELHLIHYSYGVNSTEKGDLSSESTVSRIRTEHFPLTLESARPSHTSQYLCASSKSLRGYNEKLFFGSGTQLSVL.